A selection of T cell receptor beta chains follows, all from one sample in a study of shared clonotypes between healthy human individuals. Clones were read by immunoSEQ multiplex PCR, and TCRdb kept only the in-frame ones, dropping some. Of about 1.5 million clones in the sample, approximately 97% were seen once. The sequenced sample was naive CD4+ T cells sorted from blood. The source is a man aged 30-40 years in good health. The CDR3 runs from the conserved cysteine through the conserved F or W. The D gene is left open where the match is weak. Clone size is not always given. Where it is, it says once, few, many or a class for expanded clones.

length: 15; size: .; J: TRBJ1-5; V: TRBV28; D: .; CDR3: CASSLRQAGNQPQHF; DNA: TGTGCCAGCAGTTTAAGACAGGCTGGGAATCAGCCCCAGCATTTT
length: 16; size: .; J: TRBJ2-1; V: TRBV5-6; D: .; CDR3: CASSRGTHLNVDEQFF; DNA: TGTGCCAGCAGCCGTGGGACCCACTTAAATGTCGATGAGCAGTTCTTC
length: 12; size: few; J: TRBJ2-7; V: TRBV5-1; D: TRBD1; CDR3: CASSSGQGVRYF; DNA: TGCGCCAGCAGCTCTGGACAGGGAGTAAGGTACTTC
length: 16; size: .; J: TRBJ2-2; V: TRBV5-1; D: TRBD2; CDR3: CASSSTSGLNTGELFF; DNA: TGCGCCAGCAGCTCCACTAGCGGGCTCAACACCGGGGAGCTGTTTTTT
length: 12; size: .; J: TRBJ2-1; V: TRBV11-2; D: .; CDR3: CASSQGYNEQFF; DNA: TGTGCCAGCAGCCAAGGGTACAATGAGCAGTTCTTC
length: 13; size: .; J: TRBJ1-5; V: TRBV6-1; D: .; CDR3: CASSHPGNQPQHF; DNA: TGTGCCAGCAGCCACCCCGGCAATCAGCCCCAGCATTTT
length: 13; size: .; J: TRBJ2-3; V: TRBV12-5; D: .; CDR3: CASGLGQGGAQYF; DNA: TGTGCTAGTGGTTTGGGGCAGGGGGGAGCGCAGTATTTT
length: 14; size: .; J: TRBJ1-2; V: TRBV11-2; D: TRBD1; CDR3: CASSWETGPYGYTF; DNA: TGTGCCAGCAGCTGGGAGACAGGGCCCTATGGCTACACCTTC
length: 14; size: .; J: TRBJ2-2; V: TRBV10-3; D: .; CDR3: CAIGSGAATGELFF; DNA: TGTGCCATCGGGTCAGGGGCCGCCACCGGGGAGCTGTTTTTT
length: 13; size: .; J: TRBJ1-2; V: TRBV7-9; D: .; CDR3: CASTLQGPGGYTF; DNA: TGTGCCAGCACCCTTCAGGGGCCCGGGGGCTACACCTTC
length: 12; size: .; J: TRBJ1-2; V: TRBV5-6; D: .; CDR3: CASSTGNYGYTF; DNA: TGTGCCAGCAGCACAGGTAACTATGGCTACACCTTC
length: 15; size: .; J: TRBJ2-7; V: TRBV11-2; D: TRBD2; CDR3: CASSRVGGSSYEQYF; DNA: TGTGCCAGCAGCCGAGTCGGGGGGAGCTCCTACGAGCAGTACTTC
length: 16; size: once; J: TRBJ2-5; V: TRBV6-1; D: .; CDR3: CASSGGKTSMGETQYF; DNA: TGTGCCAGCAGTGGGGGAAAAACATCCATGGGAGAGACCCAGTACTTC
length: 15; size: .; J: TRBJ2-7; V: TRBV5-4; D: TRBD2; CDR3: CASSLGLAETYEQYF; DNA: TGTGCCAGCAGCTTGGGACTAGCGGAAACCTACGAGCAGTACTTC
length: 17; size: .; J: TRBJ2-1; V: TRBV7-2; D: TRBD2; CDR3: CASSLELSGSSYNEQFF; DNA: TGTGCCAGCAGCTTAGAGTTAAGCGGGAGCTCCTACAATGAGCAGTTCTTC
length: 16; size: .; J: TRBJ1-1; V: TRBV6-1; D: .; CDR3: CASSEARIAMNTEAFF; DNA: TGTGCCAGCAGTGAAGCGCGCATAGCCATGAACACTGAAGCTTTCTTT
length: 14; size: .; J: TRBJ1-5; V: TRBV6-6; D: TRBD1; CDR3: CASSYGQGNQPQHF; DNA: TGTGCCAGCAGTTACGGACAGGGAAATCAGCCCCAGCATTTT
length: 15; size: .; J: TRBJ2-7; V: TRBV27; D: TRBD1; CDR3: CASSLWGQRAYEQYF; DNA: TGTGCCAGCAGTTTATGGGGACAGAGGGCCTACGAGCAGTACTTC
length: 14; size: .; J: TRBJ2-5; V: TRBV9; D: .; CDR3: CASSVGQLRETQYF; DNA: TGTGCCAGCAGCGTCGGACAGTTGAGAGAGACCCAGTACTTC
length: 10; size: .; J: TRBJ2-4; V: TRBV7-2; D: .; CDR3: CASRKRAEYF; DNA: TGTGCCAGCAGGAAGCGGGCGGAGTACTTC
length: 15; size: .; J: TRBJ2-5; V: TRBV7-9; D: .; CDR3: CASSLDLGRRETQYF; DNA: TGTGCCAGCAGCTTAGATTTGGGACGCCGCGAGACCCAGTACTTC
length: 15; size: .; J: TRBJ1-4; V: TRBV15; D: .; CDR3: CATSRDRQGEEKLFF; DNA: TGTGCCACCAGCAGAGATCGGCAGGGAGAGGAAAAACTGTTTTTT
length: 14; size: .; J: TRBJ2-1; V: TRBV19; D: .; CDR3: CASADGNSYNEQFF; DNA: TGTGCCAGTGCTGACGGTAACTCCTACAATGAGCAGTTCTTC
length: 15; size: .; J: TRBJ2-1; V: TRBV5-1; D: .; CDR3: CASSGAKASSNEQFF; DNA: TGCGCCAGCAGCGGTGCGAAGGCCTCATCCAATGAGCAGTTCTTC
length: 14; size: .; J: TRBJ2-5; V: TRBV6-5; D: .; CDR3: CASSSPGLQETQYF; DNA: TGTGCCAGCAGTTCCCCGGGACTCCAAGAGACCCAGTACTTC
length: 15; size: .; J: TRBJ1-3; V: TRBV28; D: TRBD1; CDR3: CASSTDRGSGNTIYF; DNA: TGTGCCAGCAGTACTGACAGGGGCTCTGGAAACACCATATATTTT
length: 18; size: .; J: TRBJ2-7; V: TRBV11-2; D: TRBD2; CDR3: CASSSVGLAGGFGVEQYF; DNA: TGTGCCAGCAGCTCGGTCGGGCTAGCGGGAGGTTTTGGCGTAGAGCAGTACTTC
length: 16; size: .; J: TRBJ2-5; V: TRBV5-1; D: TRBD1; CDR3: CASSRWGQGASETQYF; DNA: TGCGCCAGCAGCCGCTGGGGACAGGGGGCCAGCGAGACCCAGTACTTC
length: 13; size: few; J: TRBJ2-7; V: TRBV25-1; D: .; CDR3: CASSEVGSYEQYF; DNA: TGTGCCAGCAGTGAGGTGGGCTCCTACGAGCAGTACTTC
length: 13; size: .; J: TRBJ2-5; V: TRBV5-5; D: .; CDR3: CASIRSGGETQYF; DNA: TGTGCCAGCATCAGGAGCGGCGGGGAGACCCAGTACTTC
length: 15; size: .; J: TRBJ2-4; V: TRBV6-4; D: .; CDR3: CASSDSPIAKNIQYF; DNA: TGTGCCAGCAGTGACTCTCCGATAGCCAAAAACATTCAGTACTTC
length: 15; size: once; J: TRBJ2-7; V: TRBV18; D: .; CDR3: CASSPGTISSYEQYF; DNA: TGTGCCAGCTCACCTGGGACGATAAGCTCCTACGAGCAGTACTTC
length: 14; size: .; J: TRBJ2-6; V: TRBV19; D: .; CDR3: CASSINSGANVLTF; DNA: TGTGCCAGTAGTATAAACTCTGGGGCCAACGTCCTGACTTTC
length: 17; size: .; J: TRBJ2-7; V: TRBV18; D: .; CDR3: CASSPRGFTGDSYEQYF; DNA: TGTGCCAGCTCACCACGGGGGTTTACCGGGGACTCCTACGAGCAGTACTTC